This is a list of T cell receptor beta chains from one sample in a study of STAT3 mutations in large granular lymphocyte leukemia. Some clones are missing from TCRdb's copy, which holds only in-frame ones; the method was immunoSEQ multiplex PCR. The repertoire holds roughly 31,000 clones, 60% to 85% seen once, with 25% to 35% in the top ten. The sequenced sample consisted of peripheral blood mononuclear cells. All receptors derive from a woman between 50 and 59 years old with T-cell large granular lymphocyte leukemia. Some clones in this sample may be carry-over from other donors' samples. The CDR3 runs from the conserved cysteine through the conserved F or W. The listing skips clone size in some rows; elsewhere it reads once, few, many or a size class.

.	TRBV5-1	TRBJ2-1	CASSYLAAPRGEQFF
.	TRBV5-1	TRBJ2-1	CASSLFVGGSNEQFF
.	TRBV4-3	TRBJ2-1	CASSQGSALAGGRQFF
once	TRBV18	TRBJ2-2	CASSPPKGATGELFF
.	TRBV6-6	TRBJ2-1	CASTTLAGWREQFF
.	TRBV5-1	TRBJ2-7	CASSLTGGPYEQYF
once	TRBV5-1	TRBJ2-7	CASSRGQGTDEQYF
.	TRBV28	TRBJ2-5	CASSGTESQETQYF
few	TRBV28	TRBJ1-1	CASSFPTIVTEAFF
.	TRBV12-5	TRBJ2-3	CASGLWGTTDTQYF
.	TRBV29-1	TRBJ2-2	CSVPASGGKTGELFF
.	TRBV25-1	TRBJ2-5	CASSLHRDQETQYF
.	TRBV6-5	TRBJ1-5	CASSKSGTDQPQHF
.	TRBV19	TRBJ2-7	CASSNDRGPYEQYF
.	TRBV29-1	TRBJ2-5	CSVEDPTSGTQETQYF
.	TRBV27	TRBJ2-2	CASSRDYETGELFF
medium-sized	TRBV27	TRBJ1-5	CASSLMGLNHQPQHF
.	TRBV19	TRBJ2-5	CASRGRGQETQYF
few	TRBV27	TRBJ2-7	CASSLYPSYEQYF
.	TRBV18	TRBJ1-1	CASSPTNMNTEAFF
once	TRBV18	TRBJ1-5	CASSPPGTGGQPQHF
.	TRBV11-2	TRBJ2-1	CASSRTSGRNEQFF
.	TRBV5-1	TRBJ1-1	CASSSGPPAAEAFF
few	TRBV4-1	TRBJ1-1	CASSQERNTEAFF
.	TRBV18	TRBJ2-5	CASSQGHRGETQYF
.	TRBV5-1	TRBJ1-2	CASSSYQGGYGYTF
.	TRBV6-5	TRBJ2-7	CASSNRGFSYEQYF
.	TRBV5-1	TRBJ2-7	CASSLNSYEQYF
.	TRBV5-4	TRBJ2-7	CASSPTGESYEQYF
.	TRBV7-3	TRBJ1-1	CASSLGGGAGYTEAFF
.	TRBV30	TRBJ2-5	CAWARDRDLTQYF
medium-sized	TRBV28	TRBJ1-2	CASSFSQPGGFGYTF
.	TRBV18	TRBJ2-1	CASSPYSGPPSDEQFF
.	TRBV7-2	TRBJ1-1	CASTLTPDSNTEAFF
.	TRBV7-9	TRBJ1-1	CASSLVLMGAFF
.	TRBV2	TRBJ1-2	CASTGRDRVVDYGYTF
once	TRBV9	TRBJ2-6	CASSVGASGANVLTF
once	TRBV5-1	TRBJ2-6	CASSQKARASLTGANVLTF
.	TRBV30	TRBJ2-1	CAWTRGHYNEQFF
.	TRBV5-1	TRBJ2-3	CASSWGADTQYF
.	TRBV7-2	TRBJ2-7	CASSLTYEQYF
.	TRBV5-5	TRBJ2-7	CASSVTSGSYYEQYF